This TCR beta chain was found in a study of cytomegalovirus exposure and HLA in healthy donors. Study overall: Previous work identified 120 million or so unique TCR beta sequences from about 179 million T cells. Study-wide results and limits: Excluded: some indistinguishable V segments such as TRBV6-2 and TRBV6-3. An assumption of roughly uniform sequencing depth across donors underlay the presence/absence analyses.

Primers for the PCR totalled 60 Vbeta and 13 Jbeta. TCRdb's copy holds only in-frame clones and misses some; the assay was immunoSEQ multiplex PCR. The sample consists of tens of thousands of clones, more than 80% of them appearing once. The germline V gene has CDR1 SNHLY and CDR2 FYNNEI. Losses at the gene ends were 3 bases for V and 16 bases for J; bases not matched to a gene: 2. The CDR3 has 11 amino acids. Concerning this clone itself: Antigen: not known.

The sample comprised PBMCs. This sequence was found in a man aged 30 to 45 in good health and CMV-seropositive. V usage is TRBV2 and J usage is TRBJ2-1; 11 bases line up with TRBD2. The DNA of the CDR3 is TGTGCCAGCAGTGAGACTAGCGGGGTATTCTTC. Its translation: CASSETSGVFF.